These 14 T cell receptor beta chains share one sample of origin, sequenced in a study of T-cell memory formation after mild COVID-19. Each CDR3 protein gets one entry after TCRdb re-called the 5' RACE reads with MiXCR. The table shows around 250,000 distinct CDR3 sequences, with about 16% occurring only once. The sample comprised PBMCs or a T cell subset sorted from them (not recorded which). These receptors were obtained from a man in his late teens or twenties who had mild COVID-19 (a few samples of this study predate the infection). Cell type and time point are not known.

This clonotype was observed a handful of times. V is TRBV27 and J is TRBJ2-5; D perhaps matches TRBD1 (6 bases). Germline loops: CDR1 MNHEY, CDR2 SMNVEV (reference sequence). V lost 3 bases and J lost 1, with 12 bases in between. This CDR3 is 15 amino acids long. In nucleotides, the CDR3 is TGTGCCAGCAGTTTTCTGGGGGCAGTCCAAGAGACCCAGTACTTC. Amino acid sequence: CASSFLGAVQETQYF.

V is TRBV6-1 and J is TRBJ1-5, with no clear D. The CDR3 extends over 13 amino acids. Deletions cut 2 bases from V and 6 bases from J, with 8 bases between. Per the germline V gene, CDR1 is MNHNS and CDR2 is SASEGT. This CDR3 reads CASSETGAQPQHF. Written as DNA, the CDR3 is TGTGCCAGCAGTGAAACGGGCGCTCAGCCCCAGCATTTT.

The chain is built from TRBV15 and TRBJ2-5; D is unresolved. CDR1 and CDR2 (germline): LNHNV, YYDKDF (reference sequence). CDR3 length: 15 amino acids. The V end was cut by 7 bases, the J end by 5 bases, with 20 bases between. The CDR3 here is CATTLGHPRLETQYF. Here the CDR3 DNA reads TGTGCCACCACCTTGGGTCACCCCCGGCTCGAGACCCAGTACTTC.

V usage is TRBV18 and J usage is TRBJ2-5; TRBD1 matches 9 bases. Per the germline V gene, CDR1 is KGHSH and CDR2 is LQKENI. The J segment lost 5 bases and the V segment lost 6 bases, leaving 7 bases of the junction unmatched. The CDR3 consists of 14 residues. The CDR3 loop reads CASSRTGVMETQYF. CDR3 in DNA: TGTGCCAGCTCCCGGACAGGGGTGATGGAGACCCAGTACTTC. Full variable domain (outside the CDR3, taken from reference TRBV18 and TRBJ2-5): NAGVMQNPRHLVRRRGQEARLRCSPMKGHSHVYWYRQLPEEGLKFMVYLQKENIIDESGMPKERFSAEFPKEGPSILRIQQVVRGDSAAYFCASSRTGVMETQYFGPGTRLLVL.

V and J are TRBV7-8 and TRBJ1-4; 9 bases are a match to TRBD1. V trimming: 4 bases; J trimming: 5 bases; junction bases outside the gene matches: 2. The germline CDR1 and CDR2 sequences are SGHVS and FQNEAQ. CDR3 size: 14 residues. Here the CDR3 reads CASSYGTGNEKLFF. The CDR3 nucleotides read TGTGCCAGCAGCTACGGGACAGGGAATGAAAAACTGTTTTTT.

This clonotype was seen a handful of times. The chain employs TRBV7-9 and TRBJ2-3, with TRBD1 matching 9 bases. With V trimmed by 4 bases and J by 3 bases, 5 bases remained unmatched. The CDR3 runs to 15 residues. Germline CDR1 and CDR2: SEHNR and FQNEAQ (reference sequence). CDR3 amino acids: CASSYGTGLTDTQYF. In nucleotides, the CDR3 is TGTGCCAGCAGCTACGGGACAGGGCTTACAGATACGCAGTATTTT. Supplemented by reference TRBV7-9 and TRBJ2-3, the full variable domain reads DTGVSQNPRHKITKRGQNVTFRCDPISEHNRLYWYRQTLGQGPEFLTYFQNEAQLEKSRLLSDRFSAERPKGSFSTLEIQRTEQGDSAMYLCASSYGTGLTDTQYFGPGTRLTVL.

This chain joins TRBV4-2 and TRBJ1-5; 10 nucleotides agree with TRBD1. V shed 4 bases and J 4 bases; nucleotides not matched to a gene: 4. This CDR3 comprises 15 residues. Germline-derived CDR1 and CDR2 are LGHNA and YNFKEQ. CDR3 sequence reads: CASSPRDRGNQPQHF. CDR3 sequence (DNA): TGTGCCAGCAGCCCTCGGGACAGGGGAAATCAGCCCCAGCATTTT.

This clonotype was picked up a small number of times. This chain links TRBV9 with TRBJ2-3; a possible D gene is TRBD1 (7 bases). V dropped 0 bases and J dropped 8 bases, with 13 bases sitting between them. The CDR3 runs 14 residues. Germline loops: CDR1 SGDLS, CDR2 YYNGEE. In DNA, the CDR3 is TGTGCCAGCAGCGTAGCTCAGGGGGGTGCTACGCAGTATTTT. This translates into CASSVAQGGATQYF.

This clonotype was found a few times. CDR3 sequence (DNA): TGTGCCAGCAGTTGGGGCTCGGCCCAGCCCCAGCATTTT. It translates to CASSWGSAQPQHF. The chain links TRBV28 to TRBJ1-5; TRBD1 is a possible D gene (5 bases). Trimming took 4 bases from V and 7 from J, leaving 11 bases between them. Germline V gene lookup returns CDR1 MDHEN and CDR2 SYDVKM. The CDR3 contains 13 residues.

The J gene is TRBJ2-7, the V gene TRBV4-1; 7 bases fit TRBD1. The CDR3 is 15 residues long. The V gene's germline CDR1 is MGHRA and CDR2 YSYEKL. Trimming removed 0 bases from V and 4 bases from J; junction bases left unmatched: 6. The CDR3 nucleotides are TGCGCCAGCAGCCAAGAATCCCCAGGGGGATACGAGCAGTACTTC. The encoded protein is CASSQESPGGYEQYF.

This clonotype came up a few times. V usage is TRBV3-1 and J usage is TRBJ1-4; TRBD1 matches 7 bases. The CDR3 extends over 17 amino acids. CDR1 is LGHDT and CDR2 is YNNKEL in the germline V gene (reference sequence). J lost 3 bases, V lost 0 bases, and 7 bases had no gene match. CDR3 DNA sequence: TGTGCCAGCAGCCAAGATGCACAGGGGCTCGCTAATGAAAAACTGTTTTTT. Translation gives CASSQDAQGLANEKLFF.

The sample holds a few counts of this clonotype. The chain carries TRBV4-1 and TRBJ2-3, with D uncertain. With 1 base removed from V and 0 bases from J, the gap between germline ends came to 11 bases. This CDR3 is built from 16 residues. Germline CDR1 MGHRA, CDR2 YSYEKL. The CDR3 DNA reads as TGCGCCAGCAGCCAAGGTTCAGGCCTGAGCACAGATACGCAGTATTTT. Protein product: CASSQGSGLSTDTQYF.

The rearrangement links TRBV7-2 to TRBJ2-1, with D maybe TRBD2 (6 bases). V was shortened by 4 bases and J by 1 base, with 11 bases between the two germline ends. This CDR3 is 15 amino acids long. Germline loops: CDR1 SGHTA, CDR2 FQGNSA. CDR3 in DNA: TGTGCCAGCAGCTCAACGGGAGAGTCCTACAATGAGCAGTTCTTC. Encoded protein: CASSSTGESYNEQFF. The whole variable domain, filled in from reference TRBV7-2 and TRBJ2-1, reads GAGVSQSPSNKVTEKGKDVELRCDPISGHTALYWYRQSLGQGLEFLIYFQGNSAPDKSGLPSDRFSAERTGGSVSTLTIQRTQQEDSAVYLCASSSTGESYNEQFFGPGTRLTVL.

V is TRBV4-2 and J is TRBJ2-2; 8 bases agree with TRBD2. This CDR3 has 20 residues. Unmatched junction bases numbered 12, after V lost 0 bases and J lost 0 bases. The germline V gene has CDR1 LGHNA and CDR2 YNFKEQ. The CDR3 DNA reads TGTGCCAGCAGCCAAGAGGCCCTGAGTAGCGGGAAAGCGAACACCGGGGAGCTGTTTTTT. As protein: CASSQEALSSGKANTGELFF.